Listed below are T cell receptor beta chains from one sample, sequenced in a study of cytomegalovirus exposure and HLA in healthy donors. Produced via immunoSEQ multiplex PCR; TCRdb's table is partial and in-frame only. The sample holds about 180,000 clones, roughly 81% seen once. The sample comprised PBMCs. These receptors were obtained from a girl under 18 in good health and CMV-seropositive. Both conserved end residues are part of each CDR3. D genes are given only for firm matches. Some rows have no size entry. The others give once, few or many, or a class for an expanded clone.

clone_size	v_call	d_call	j_call	cdr3_nt	cdr3_aa
.	TRBV9	TRBD1	TRBJ2-2	TGTGCCAGCAGCGTACCCCTACCAGGGGGACAGGGGCCCGGGGAGCTGTTTTTT	CASSVPLPGGQGPGELFF
.	TRBV13	.	TRBJ2-7	TGTGCCAGCAGCAGCACCTCGGGGTTCCAAGAGCAGTACTTC	CASSSTSGFQEQYF
.	TRBV5-6	TRBD1	TRBJ2-1	TGTGCCAGCAGTTACCTAGGACAGGTCAATGAGCAGTTCTTC	CASSYLGQVNEQFF
.	TRBV11-1	.	TRBJ2-7	TGTGCCAGCAGCCCCGGCGTAGGGAGCTCCTACGAGCAGTACTTC	CASSPGVGSSYEQYF
.	TRBV11-1	.	TRBJ1-1	TGTGCCAGCAATTTGGGTCGGGGGGGGAACACTGAAGCTTTCTTT	CASNLGRGGNTEAFF
.	TRBV6-1	.	TRBJ2-2	TGTGCCAGCAGTGTTGATTATGAGGCCGGGGAGCTGTTTTTT	CASSVDYEAGELFF
once	TRBV29-1	TRBD2	TRBJ2-3	TGCAGCGTTGAATATCAGCGGGGGGCTGGAGATACGCAGTATTTT	CSVEYQRGAGDTQYF
.	TRBV6-1	.	TRBJ1-3	TGTGCCAGCAGTGAACGACCGACAGCTACTGGAAACACCATATATTTT	CASSERPTATGNTIYF
.	TRBV9	.	TRBJ1-5	TGTGCCAGCAGCGTAGATGTCGGGAGCAATCAGCCCCAGCATTTT	CASSVDVGSNQPQHF
.	TRBV9	TRBD2	TRBJ2-1	TGTGCCAGCAGCGTAGAGCCAGCGGGGGCTTCCACCAATGAGCAGTTCTTC	CASSVEPAGASTNEQFF
.	TRBV4-1	TRBD2	TRBJ2-1	TGCGCCAGCAGCCGTAGCGGGGGCCTTTACAATGAGCAGTTCTTC	CASSRSGGLYNEQFF
once	TRBV7-2	TRBD2	TRBJ2-2	TGTGCCAGCAGCGAAAGGACTAGCGGTAACGGGGAGCTGTTTTTT	CASSERTSGNGELFF
.	TRBV5-6	.	TRBJ1-5	TGTGCCAGCAGCTCCCTGAATCAGCCCCAGCATTTT	CASSSLNQPQHF
.	TRBV5-6	.	TRBJ1-1	TGTGCCAGCAGCTTGGTAGCCGCGGCATACACTGAAGCTTTCTTT	CASSLVAAAYTEAFF
.	TRBV19	TRBD1	TRBJ1-4	TGTGCCAGTACCCCGGGACAGGGTATAGGAAAACTGTTTTTT	CASTPGQGIGKLFF
.	TRBV7-9	TRBD1	TRBJ1-4	TGTGCCAGCAGCTCCCCGGACAGGGGGCATGAAAAACTGTTTTTT	CASSSPDRGHEKLFF
.	TRBV4-1	TRBD2	TRBJ2-5	TGCGCCAGCAGCCAAGGGCCGGGACTAGCGTGGTCCCAAGAGACCCAGTACTTC	CASSQGPGLAWSQETQYF
.	TRBV4-2	.	TRBJ1-2	TGTGCCAGCAGCCAAGATCGGGTTGGCTATGGCTACACCTTC	CASSQDRVGYGYTF
once	TRBV19	.	TRBJ2-5	TGTGCCAGCGGAAGGACAGCCCAAGAGACCCAGTACTTC	CASGRTAQETQYF
.	TRBV5-6	.	TRBJ1-1	TGTGCCAGCAGCCTCCCGCAGGGTACTGAAGCTTTCTTT	CASSLPQGTEAFF
.	TRBV13	TRBD1	TRBJ1-4	TGTGCCAGCAGCACCCGGACAGGGCTTTCAGCTAATGAAAAACTGTTTTTT	CASSTRTGLSANEKLFF
once	TRBV9	TRBD2	TRBJ2-2	TGTGCCAGCAGCGTATCTAGCGGGGGGGCGAACACCGGGGAGCTGTTTTTT	CASSVSSGGANTGELFF
.	TRBV9	.	TRBJ2-1	TGTGCCAGCAGCACGTGGGGGGTTAACAATGAGCAGTTCTTC	CASSTWGVNNEQFF
.	TRBV5-4	.	TRBJ1-2	TGTGCCAGCAGCCCGGACAAGGACAGTATCTATGGCTACACCTTC	CASSPDKDSIYGYTF
.	TRBV5-1	TRBD2	TRBJ2-6	TGCGCCAGCAGCTTGGTGCGGGGGGGGACGGGGGCCAACGTCCTGACTTTC	CASSLVRGGTGANVLTF
.	TRBV6-1	.	TRBJ2-7	TGTGCCAGCAGTCTGAGGGCCCATTCCTACGAGCAGTACTTC	CASSLRAHSYEQYF
.	TRBV2	TRBD1	TRBJ2-2	TGTGCCAGCAATCGTTGGACAGGGGGTAACGGGGAGCTGTTTTTT	CASNRWTGGNGELFF
.	TRBV9	.	TRBJ1-6	TGTGCCAGCAGCCCCGGGACATTTCTTGGTAATTCACCCCTCCACTTT	CASSPGTFLGNSPLHF
.	TRBV10-3	.	TRBJ1-5	TGTGCCATCAGTGATGAAGGGAGTTCCATCCCCCAGCATTTT	CAISDEGSSIPQHF
.	TRBV19	.	TRBJ1-1	TGTGCCAGTAGTATCCGGGGGAGGGGCACTGAAGCTTTCTTT	CASSIRGRGTEAFF
.	TRBV11-3	.	TRBJ1-1	TGTGCCAGCAGCTCCAACGGAGGGAAGTCGGGGGCTTTCTTT	CASSSNGGKSGAFF
.	TRBV6-4	TRBD2	TRBJ2-3	TGTGCCAGCAGTGACTCGTCGGGGGGGCCTGAAGATACGCAGTATTTT	CASSDSSGGPEDTQYF
.	TRBV13	.	TRBJ2-2	TGTGCCAGCAGCTACAGGGGCCCTCGGGGGGGGTCGAGGGAGCTGTTTTTT	CASSYRGPRGGSRELFF
few	TRBV27	TRBD2	TRBJ2-7	TGTGCCAGCAGCCTGGCGGGAGGGACCTGGTACGAGCAGTACTTC	CASSLAGGTWYEQYF
.	TRBV6-5	TRBD1	TRBJ1-1	TGTGCCATCAGAGAGACAGGGCTGGGGACTGAAGCTTTCTTT	CAIRETGLGTEAFF
few	TRBV5-6	.	TRBJ1-1	TGTGCCAGCAGCCATTGGAACACTGAAGCTTTCTTT	CASSHWNTEAFF
.	TRBV18	.	TRBJ1-1	TGTGCCAGCTCCATCGACCAAGACAGGCCGAACACTGAAGCTTTCTTT	CASSIDQDRPNTEAFF
once	TRBV5-4	TRBD1	TRBJ2-1	TGTGCCAGCAGCTTGCGGACAGGGGCCTACTACAATGAGCAGTTCTTC	CASSLRTGAYYNEQFF
.	TRBV6-4	TRBD2	TRBJ2-7	TGTGCCAGCAGTGTGGCTAGCGGGGCTGTATACGAGCAGTACTTC	CASSVASGAVYEQYF
.	TRBV28	TRBD2	TRBJ2-1	TGTGCCAGCAGTTTAACTAGCGGGGGTCGGGATGAGCAGTTCTTC	CASSLTSGGRDEQFF
.	TRBV5-1	.	TRBJ2-5	TGCGCCAGCAGCTTGTACGGGACCCAGTACTTC	CASSLYGTQYF
.	TRBV5-1	.	TRBJ1-1	TGCGCCAGCAGCTTTGGGGAGATGAACACTGAAGCTTTCTTT	CASSFGEMNTEAFF
.	TRBV2	.	TRBJ1-1	TGTGCCAGCAGTGTAGGACTTAGTGAAGCTTTCTTT	CASSVGLSEAFF
.	TRBV19	.	TRBJ1-5	TGTGCCAGTAGTATGTCCGGGGGCAATCAGCCCCAGCATTTT	CASSMSGGNQPQHF
.	TRBV7-6	.	TRBJ1-1	TGTGCCAGCAGCATACAGGGAAGGGACACTGAAGCTTTCTTT	CASSIQGRDTEAFF
once	TRBV7-9	TRBD2	TRBJ2-5	TGTGCCAGCAGTCCGGGGGGGCTCAACGGAGAGACCCAGTACTTC	CASSPGGLNGETQYF
few	TRBV4-1	TRBD1	TRBJ2-2	TGCGCCAGCAGCCAGGTTAAAACAGGGGGCGAGCCGAACACCGGGGAGCTGTTTTTT	CASSQVKTGGEPNTGELFF
once	TRBV6-1	TRBD1	TRBJ1-4	TGTGCCAGCAAGTGGACAGGGACGGCTAATGAAAAACTGTTTTTT	CASKWTGTANEKLFF
.	TRBV5-6	.	TRBJ1-3	TGTGCCAGCAGCTTGTGGGGGGTGTCCGGAAACACCATATATTTT	CASSLWGVSGNTIYF
.	TRBV7-9	.	TRBJ2-3	TGTGCCAGCAGCCTGCCGGGACAGCAGTATTTT	CASSLPGQQYF
.	TRBV25-1	TRBD1	TRBJ1-6	TGTGCCAGCAGCTTGACAGGGTTGTTTTCACCCCTCCACTTT	CASSLTGLFSPLHF
.	TRBV11-2	TRBD2	TRBJ2-1	TGTGCCAGCAGCTTAGGGGGACTATACTACAATGAGCAGTTCTTC	CASSLGGLYYNEQFF
.	TRBV5-1	TRBD1	TRBJ1-1	TGCGCCAGCAGCCCCCGGGACAGTAACACTGAAGCTTTCTTT	CASSPRDSNTEAFF
.	TRBV11-2	TRBD1	TRBJ1-3	TGTGCCAGCAGATATGGACAGGGCTGGGGAAACACCATATATTTT	CASRYGQGWGNTIYF
.	TRBV9	.	TRBJ1-2	TGTGCCAGCAGCACCCCCGTCGGCAGGGTGGCCTATGGCTACACCTTC	CASSTPVGRVAYGYTF
.	TRBV5-4	.	TRBJ1-1	TGTGCCAGCAGCTTGGGGGACATTCGTCCTTCGGGCACTGAAGCTTTCTTT	CASSLGDIRPSGTEAFF
few	TRBV6-5	TRBD1	TRBJ1-4	TGTGCCAGCAGGACAGGGTTCACTAATGAAAAACTGTTTTTT	CASRTGFTNEKLFF
.	TRBV5-8	.	TRBJ1-5	TGTGCCAGCAGCTATGGGAGTAGAACCAATCAGCCCCAGCATTTT	CASSYGSRTNQPQHF
.	TRBV30	.	TRBJ1-1	TGTGCCTGGAGCGGGTCGACTGGCAGACTGAACACTGAAGCTTTCTTT	CAWSGSTGRLNTEAFF
.	TRBV19	.	TRBJ1-5	TGTGCCAGTAGTATCGGGGAGAATCAGCCCCAGCATTTT	CASSIGENQPQHF